Shown below are 13 T cell receptor beta chains from a single sample sequenced in a study of shared clonotypes between healthy human individuals. Method: immunoSEQ multiplex PCR; TCRdb's copy keeps in-frame clones and lacks some. Among some 1,600,000 clones listed, approximately 98% were seen once. What was sequenced was naive CD4+ T cells sorted from blood. Subset given: CD45RA+ positively selected. These receptors originate from a man aged 25 to 40 in good health.

This chain links TRBV28 with TRBJ1-4; D remains unclear. This CDR3 has 12 amino acids. The germline V gene has CDR1 MDHEN and CDR2 SYDVKM. V was cut by 5 bases and J by 3 bases, with 4 bases left in between. CDR3 bases: TGTGCCAGCAGTGACCCTAATGAAAAACTGTTTTTT. Translated: CASSDPNEKLFF.

The gene calls are TRBV30 and TRBJ2-7, with D perhaps TRBD1 (6 bases). Germline V CDR1 and CDR2: GTSNPN, SVGIG (reference sequence). V lost 4 bases to trimming and J lost 2 bases, with 9 bases between them. This CDR3 region has 12 residues. The CDR3 loop reads CAWKRTAYEQYF. DNA of the CDR3: TGTGCCTGGAAGAGGACAGCCTACGAGCAGTACTTC.

In its sample, this clone was seen once. The V gene is TRBV7-7, the J gene TRBJ1-4; no reliable D call. CDR1 is SSHAT, CDR2 FNYEAQ, per germline (reference sequence). V was pared by 5 bases and J by 0 bases, with 10 bases between. The CDR3 is 15 amino acids. The DNA for the CDR3 is TGTGCCAGCAGCCTTCGACGAGCAACTAATGAAAAACTGTTTTTT. Translated, it gives CASSLRRATNEKLFF.

The V gene is TRBV28, the J gene TRBJ2-5, with TRBD1 matching over 7 bases. Trimming cost V 7 bases and J 2 bases; bases outside gene matches: 7. Germline V gene data show CDR1 as MDHEN and CDR2 as SYDVKM. The CDR3 has 14 amino acids. CDR3 coding DNA: TGTGCCAGCACCTTTACGGGACAGCAAGAGACCCAGTACTTC. Amino acids: CASTFTGQQETQYF. The complete variable domain, with remaining parts taken from reference TRBV28 and TRBJ2-5, reads DVKVTQSSRYLVKRTGEKVFLECVQDMDHENMFWYRQDPGLGLRLIYFSYDVKMKEKGDIPEGYSVSREKKERFSLILESASTNQTSMYLCASTFTGQQETQYFGPGTRLLVL.

The rearrangement uses TRBV10-2 and TRBJ1-2, with 7 bases identical to TRBD1. Germline CDR1 WSHSY, CDR2 SAAADI. Trimming cost V 5 bases and J 0 bases; bases outside gene matches: 12. The CDR3 is made up of 17 amino acids. CDR3 coding DNA: TGCGCCAGCAGTCCGGGACAGAAGTTGATTACTAACTATGGCTACACCTTC. Translating it yields CASSPGQKLITNYGYTF.

CDR3 sequence (DNA): TGTGCCAGCAGTTACTCCCGGGGGGGGTCCTACAATGAGCAGTTCTTC. Its protein product is CASSYSRGGSYNEQFF. The V and J genes are TRBV6-5 and TRBJ2-1, with TRBD2 matching 8 bases. Germline CDR1 MNHEY, CDR2 SVGAGI. The V segment lost 0 bases and the J segment 1 base; nucleotides outside the gene matches: 2. The CDR3 sequence is 16 residues long.

The V and J genes are TRBV9 and TRBJ2-1, with a weak D call TRBD2 (6 bases). Looked up from germline, CDR1 is SGDLS and CDR2 is YYNGEE. The CDR3 contains 15 residues. Trimming shortened V by 3 bases and J by 8 bases, and 18 bases separated the two germline ends. The CDR3 region has the DNA TGTGCCAGCAGCGCCGGCGGGGTTCCGGCAGATGAGCAGTTCTTC. This codes for CASSAGGVPADEQFF.

The rearrangement uses TRBV7-9 and TRBJ1-5; a possible D gene is TRBD1 (6 bases). The CDR3 runs 14 residues. The germline V and J ends were trimmed by 5 bases and 3 bases, with 11 bases remaining between them. Germline V gene data show CDR1 as SEHNR and CDR2 as FQNEAQ (reference sequence). The CDR3 DNA reads TGTGCCAGCAGCGAATCAGGGGCCAATCAGCCCCAGCATTTT. It is translated as CASSESGANQPQHF.

This chain uses TRBV6-4 with TRBJ2-7, with 8 bases identical to TRBD2. CDR1 and CDR2 (germline): MRHNA, SNTAGT. Trimming cost V 1 base and J 1 base; bases outside gene matches: 9. The CDR3 runs to 17 residues. CDR3: CASSDLAVTSESYEQYF. The CDR3, as DNA: TGTGCCAGCAGTGACTTGGCGGTGACTAGCGAATCCTACGAGCAGTACTTC.

The chain links TRBV6-1 to TRBJ1-5; 9 positions match TRBD1. The CDR3 contains 18 residues. Looked up from germline, CDR1 is MNHNS and CDR2 is SASEGT. V trimming: 1 base; J trimming: 2 bases; junction bases outside the gene matches: 9. In DNA form, the CDR3 reads TGTGCCAGCAGTGAAGTTAGGGGGACAGGGCCTGGCAATCAGCCCCAGCATTTT. Residues: CASSEVRGTGPGNQPQHF.

J is TRBJ2-3 and V is TRBV28, with 12 bases identical to TRBD2. J gave up 5 bases and V 7 bases, and 7 bases lay outside the gene matches. This CDR3 contains 15 residues. CDR1 is MDHEN and CDR2 is SYDVKM in the germline V gene. The CDR3 region has the DNA TGTGCCAGCAATCTAGCGGGAGGGCGTGTAGATACGCAGTATTTT. Translation: CASNLAGGRVDTQYF. The full variable domain, rest sourced from reference TRBV28 and TRBJ2-3, is DVKVTQSSRYLVKRTGEKVFLECVQDMDHENMFWYRQDPGLGLRLIYFSYDVKMKEKGDIPEGYSVSREKKERFSLILESASTNQTSMYLCASNLAGGRVDTQYFGPGTRLTVL.

This chain links TRBV6-5 with TRBJ2-7, with TRBD2 matching over 8 bases. The CDR3 spans 16 residues. V gave up 0 bases and J gave up 3 bases; unmatched junction bases: 7. Germline CDR1 MNHEY, CDR2 SVGAGI. The CDR3 spells CASSYSRFSGSYEQYF. The CDR3 DNA reads as TGTGCCAGCAGTTACTCACGTTTCAGCGGGAGCTACGAGCAGTACTTC.

J is TRBJ2-3 and V is TRBV29-1, with D perhaps TRBD2 (5 bases). The V gene's germline CDR1 is SQVTM and CDR2 ANQGSEA. Between the trimmed V and J ends, which lost 8 bases and 4 bases, there was a span of 13 bases. The CDR3 spans 12 residues. The CDR3 loop reads CSTLSGADTQYF. CDR3 in DNA: TGCAGCACTCTCTCCGGGGCAGATACGCAGTATTTT.